Below are 25 T cell receptor beta chains sequenced from a single sample in a study of ipilimumab plus nivolumab after autologous stem cell transplantation. Repertoires were generated with immunoSEQ multiplex PCR, while TCRdb's copy carries only in-frame clones and drops some. The sample carries under 25,000 clones, 81% recorded once. The sample consisted of PBMCs, taken in a trial of ipilimumab plus nivolumab as post-transplant consolidation. The source is a male donor with diffuse large B-cell lymphoma.

The V and J genes are TRBV27 and TRBJ1-2, with D possibly matching TRBD1 (6 bases). The CDR3 totals 15 residues. CDR1 is MNHEY and CDR2 is SMNVEV in the germline V gene (reference sequence). Deletions cut 3 bases from V and 4 bases from J, with 15 bases between. The CDR3 is CASSFRGGRFYGYTF. For the CDR3, the DNA is TGTGCCAGCAGTTTTCGGGGGGGGCGCTTCTATGGCTACACCTTC.

This clone has just a few counts. The chain is built from TRBV6-1 and TRBJ2-7; D unresolved. CDR3 length: 12 amino acids. V lost 3 bases to trimming and J lost 4 bases, with 7 bases between them. Germline V lookup: CDR1 MNHNS, CDR2 SASEGT. DNA for the CDR3: TGTGCCAGCAGTGAGTGGTATTACGAGCAGTACTTC. Residues: CASSEWYYEQYF.

V gene TRBV6-6 combines with J gene TRBJ2-3; no firm D call. The CDR3 covers 14 residues. V lost 10 bases and J 4 bases, leaving 18 bases between the germline ends. The V gene's germline CDR1 is MNHNY and CDR2 SVGAGI (reference sequence). The CDR3 sequence is CATTASPPADTQYF. CDR3 bases: TGTGCCACCACAGCCTCTCCTCCCGCAGATACGCAGTATTTT.

This chain joins TRBV2 and TRBJ2-2; 15 bases fit TRBD2. The CDR3 is made up of 17 amino acids. From germline, CDR1 is SNHLY and CDR2 FYNNEI. Trimming took 5 bases from V and 6 from J; bases not matched to a gene: 7. DNA for the CDR3: TGTGCCAGCAGTCAGCATCGGACTAGCGGGGGGGCCGGGGAGCTGTTTTTT. This encodes CASSQHRTSGGAGELFF.

This chain uses TRBV4-2 with TRBJ1-2, with D possibly TRBD1 on 6 matching bases. V was trimmed by 5 bases and J by 0 bases, leaving 10 bases between them. The germline CDR1 and CDR2 sequences are LGHNA and YNFKEQ. This CDR3 spans 14 amino acids. The CDR3 nucleotides are TGTGCCAGCAGCGGGGACACCACTAACTATGGCTACACCTTC. Amino acid sequence: CASSGDTTNYGYTF.

The rearrangement links TRBV2 to TRBJ2-7; 9 bases match TRBD1. In germline, CDR1 is SNHLY, CDR2 FYNNEI. CDR3 size: 14 residues. After removal of 10 bases from V and 2 bases from J, the junction contained 9 bases not matched to a gene. The DNA for the CDR3 is TGTGCCACCAACGCCGGGACAGGGACCTACGAGCAGTACTTC. It is translated as CATNAGTGTYEQYF.

The chain employs TRBV19 and TRBJ1-1; maybe TRBD1 (5 bases). This CDR3 has 15 amino acids. Trimming pared 6 bases from V and 1 base from J, leaving 15 bases between. The germline V gene encodes CDR1 LNHDA and CDR2 SQIVND (reference sequence). This chain's CDR3 is CASRRDSSGNTEAFF. The CDR3 nucleotides are TGTGCCAGTAGGAGGGACTCGTCGGGGAACACTGAAGCTTTCTTT.

The V gene is TRBV6-5, the J gene TRBJ1-2; D unresolved. The germline gives CDR1 MNHEY, CDR2 SVGAGI. The ends were cut back, 6 bases at V and 8 bases at J, with 10 bases in the middle. The CDR3 consists of 11 residues. CDR3 coding DNA: TGTGCCAGCAGGGGAGGGTACGGCTACACCTTC. This encodes CASRGGYGYTF.

V is TRBV2 and J is TRBJ1-2, with D possibly TRBD1 on 5 matching bases. The CDR3 sequence is 13 residues long. The germline V and J ends were trimmed by 5 bases and 4 bases, with 11 bases remaining between them. CDR1 and CDR2 (germline): SNHLY, FYNNEI. In DNA, the CDR3 is TGTGCCAGCAGTTCGACAGTGATCTATGGCTACACCTTC. The encoded protein is CASSSTVIYGYTF. The variable domain in full, with the rest retrieved from reference TRBV2 and TRBJ1-2, is EPEVTQTPSHQVTQMGQEVILRCVPISNHLYFYWYRQILGQKVEFLVSFYNNEISEKSEIFDDQFSVERPDGSNFTLKIRSTKLEDSAMYFCASSSTVIYGYTFGSGTRLTVV.

This chain joins TRBV6-5 and TRBJ2-1; 10 bases are a match to TRBD2. CDR1 and CDR2 from the germline V gene are MNHEY and SVGAGI. Germline trimming cut 3 bases from V and 5 bases from J; bases unmatched to any gene: 4. The CDR3 extends over 15 amino acids. The CDR3 loop reads CASSYTSGADNEQFF. The CDR3 coding sequence is TGTGCCAGCAGTTATACTAGCGGGGCAGACAATGAGCAGTTCTTC.

V and J are TRBV5-1 and TRBJ1-5; D gene unclear. Between the trimmed V and J ends, which lost 4 bases and 3 bases, there was a span of 8 bases. CDR1 and CDR2 (germline): SGHRS, YFSETQ. This CDR3 is 13 amino acids long. CDR3 region: CASSVTYNQPQHF. As DNA, the CDR3 is TGCGCCAGCAGCGTCACGTACAATCAGCCCCAGCATTTT.

In its sample, this clone is large. The chain joins TRBV2 to TRBJ1-2; D is ambiguous. This CDR3 is 12 amino acids long. V was shortened by 1 base and J by 13 bases, with 13 bases between the two germline ends. Germline V gene data show CDR1 as SNHLY and CDR2 as FYNNEI. Here the CDR3 reads CASSEGLTVPTF. The CDR3 nucleotides read TGTGCCAGCAGTGAAGGGTTGACCGTCCCCACCTTC.

V usage is TRBV2 and J usage is TRBJ2-3; unclear D gene. Germline V gene lookup returns CDR1 SNHLY and CDR2 FYNNEI. The CDR3 has 11 amino acids. V was trimmed by 5 bases and J by 2 bases, leaving 2 bases between them. The CDR3 nucleotides read TGTGCCAGCAGTAACACAGATACGCAGTATTTT. Protein sequence: CASSNTDTQYF. The complete variable domain, with remaining parts taken from reference TRBV2 and TRBJ2-3, reads EPEVTQTPSHQVTQMGQEVILRCVPISNHLYFYWYRQILGQKVEFLVSFYNNEISEKSEIFDDQFSVERPDGSNFTLKIRSTKLEDSAMYFCASSNTDTQYFGPGTRLTVL.

The chain joins TRBV19 to TRBJ2-3; D ambiguous. CDR3 length: 11 amino acids. V lost 6 bases and J 5 bases, leaving 6 bases between the germline ends. Germline V lookup: CDR1 LNHDA, CDR2 SQIVND (reference sequence). The CDR3 protein is CASRNRDTQYF. The CDR3 DNA follows: TGTGCCAGTAGAAATAGAGATACGCAGTATTTT.

This chain connects TRBV30 to TRBJ2-3; the match to TRBD1 covers 8 bases. J lost 3 bases, V lost 2 bases, and 7 bases had no gene match. This CDR3 has 15 amino acids. CDR1 is GTSNPN and CDR2 is SVGIG in the germline V gene (reference sequence). The CDR3 sequence: CAWSSQGARTDTQYF. The DNA for the CDR3 is TGTGCCTGGAGTTCGCAGGGGGCGAGGACAGATACGCAGTATTTT.

The chain recombines TRBV9 with TRBJ2-3; D remains unclear. V was cut by 3 bases and J by 0 bases, with 5 bases left in between. The CDR3 is 13 residues long. The V gene's germline CDR1 is SGDLS and CDR2 YYNGEE. The CDR3 reads CASSGYSTDTQYF. The CDR3 DNA reads as TGTGCCAGCAGCGGGTACAGCACAGATACGCAGTATTTT.

This clone was counted a few times. The rearrangement joins TRBV29-1 to TRBJ1-1; no definite D call. This CDR3 has 11 residues. Germline assignment: CDR1 SQVTM and CDR2 ANQGSEA. V lost 4 bases to trimming and J lost 1 base, with 4 bases between them. CDR3: CSVAANTEAFF. The CDR3 DNA sequence: TGCAGCGTTGCAGCGAACACTGAAGCTTTCTTT.

This clone is classed as medium-sized (0.01 to 0.1%). The rearrangement uses TRBV7-9 and TRBJ2-7, with 7 bases lining up with TRBD1. The length of the CDR3 is 16 residues. Germline V gives CDR1 SEHNR, CDR2 FQNEAQ (reference sequence). V trimming: 1 base; J trimming: 2 bases; junction bases outside the gene matches: 8. The CDR3 DNA reads TGTGCCAGCAGCTTAGAATCGGGACAGAGCCCCTACGAGCAGTACTTC. Protein product: CASSLESGQSPYEQYF.

The V gene is TRBV7-8, the J gene TRBJ1-6; possibly TRBD1 for D (6 bases). CDR3 length: 15 amino acids. The germline V gene has CDR1 SGHVS and CDR2 FQNEAQ. V was cut by 5 bases and J by 9 bases, with 17 bases left in between. The CDR3 bases are TGTGCCAGCAGCCCAAGGACAGAAACAGGTTCACCCCTCCACTTT. The encoded protein is CASSPRTETGSPLHF.

Regarding this clone: This sample also contains other DNA sequences that code for the same CDR3. The V gene is TRBV2, the J gene TRBJ2-5; 13 bases are a match to TRBD2. Germline V gene lookup returns CDR1 SNHLY and CDR2 FYNNEI. The CDR3 is 15 amino acids. The V and J ends lost 6 bases and 5 bases, in that order; junction bases with no gene match: 6. CDR3 DNA sequence: TGTGCCAGCAGCTCGGGACTAGCGGGACCGGAGACCCAGTACTTC. Its translation is CASSSGLAGPETQYF.

This clone was seen a handful of times. J is TRBJ2-7 and V is TRBV5-6; D call uncertain. Trimming stripped 1 base from V and 5 bases from J, with 7 bases between. The length of the CDR3 is 12 residues. Germline lookup yields CDR1 SGHDT and CDR2 YYEEEE. The CDR3 reads CASSLYGDEQYF. In DNA, the CDR3 is TGTGCCAGCAGCTTGTATGGCGACGAGCAGTACTTC.

This rearrangement joins TRBV18 to TRBJ2-3; 10 nucleotides align to TRBD2. CDR3 length: 15 residues. Germline V gene sequence: CDR1 KGHSH, CDR2 LQKENI. J was trimmed by 2 bases and V by 6 bases; bases with no gene match: 5. The CDR3 protein is CASSRAGGPTDTQYF. The CDR3 nucleotides are TGTGCCAGCTCCAGAGCGGGGGGGCCCACAGATACGCAGTATTTT.

By its share, this clone is medium-sized. The chain uses TRBV27 and TRBJ2-2, with D tentatively TRBD1 (5 bases). Trimming shortened V by 1 base and J by 0 bases, and 6 bases separated the two germline ends. Germline V gives CDR1 MNHEY, CDR2 SMNVEV (reference sequence). CDR3 length: 15 amino acids. The CDR3 bases are TGTGCCAGCAGTTTATGGACAACGAACACCGGGGAGCTGTTTTTT. It specifies CASSLWTTNTGELFF.

In this sample, this clone turned up a few times. The chain combines TRBV6-5 with TRBJ1-5, with a weak D call TRBD1 (5 bases). With 4 bases removed from V and 6 bases from J, the gap between germline ends came to 19 bases. CDR3 length equals 16 residues. The germline V gene has CDR1 MNHEY and CDR2 SVGAGI. CDR3 sequence reads: CASSLSWRGFGQPQHF. Written as DNA, the CDR3 is TGTGCCAGCAGTTTATCTTGGAGGGGTTTTGGTCAGCCCCAGCATTTT.

The chain has TRBV18 and TRBJ1-3; no firm D call. CDR1 is KGHSH and CDR2 is LQKENI in the germline V gene. Trimming pared 3 bases from V and 4 bases from J, leaving 7 bases between. The CDR3 covers 13 residues. This CDR3 reads CASSPDRGNTIYF. CDR3 DNA: TGTGCCAGCTCACCGGATCGCGGAAACACCATATATTTT.